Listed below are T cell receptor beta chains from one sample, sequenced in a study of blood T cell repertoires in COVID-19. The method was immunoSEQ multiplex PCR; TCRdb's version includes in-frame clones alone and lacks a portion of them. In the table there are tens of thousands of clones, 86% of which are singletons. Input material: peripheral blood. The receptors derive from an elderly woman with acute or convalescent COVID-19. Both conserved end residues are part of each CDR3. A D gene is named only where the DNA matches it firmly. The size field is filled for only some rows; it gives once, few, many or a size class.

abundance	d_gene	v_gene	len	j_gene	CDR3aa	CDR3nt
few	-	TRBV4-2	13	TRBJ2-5	CASSQGPRETQYF	TGTGCCAGCAGCCAAGGGCCTCGAGAGACCCAGTACTTC
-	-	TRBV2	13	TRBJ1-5	CASTGETDQPQHF	TGTGCCAGCACGGGGGAGACCGATCAGCCCCAGCATTTT
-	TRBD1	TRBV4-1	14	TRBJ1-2	CASSQGQGGYGYTF	TGCGCCAGCAGCCAGGGACAGGGGGGTTATGGCTACACCTTC
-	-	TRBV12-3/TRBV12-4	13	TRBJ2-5	CASSFQPQGTQYF	TGTGCCAGCAGTTTTCAGCCACAGGGGACCCAGTACTTC
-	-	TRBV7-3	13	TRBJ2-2	CASSQTDTGELFF	TGTGCCAGCAGCCAAACTGACACCGGGGAGCTGTTTTTT
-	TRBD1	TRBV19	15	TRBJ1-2	CASSPRTGAYVSYTF	TGTGCCAGTAGTCCCAGGACAGGGGCCTATGTGAGCTACACCTTC
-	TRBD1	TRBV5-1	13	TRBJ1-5	CASSWTGNQPQHF	TGCGCCAGCAGCTGGACAGGTAATCAGCCCCAGCATTTT
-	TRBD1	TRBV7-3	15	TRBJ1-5	CASSLSGGSNQPQHF	TGTGCCAGCAGCTTATCAGGGGGGAGCAATCAGCCCCAGCATTTT
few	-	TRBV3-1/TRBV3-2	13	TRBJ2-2	CASSQGRGGELFF	TGTGCCAGCAGCCAAGGTCGAGGAGGGGAGCTGTTTTTT
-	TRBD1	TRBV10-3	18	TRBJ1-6	CAISESGSRQGANSPLHF	TGTGCCATCAGTGAGAGCGGTAGTCGGCAGGGGGCGAATTCACCCCTCCACTTT
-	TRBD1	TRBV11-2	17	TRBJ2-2	CASSPGPGQGHTGELFF	TGTGCCAGCAGCCCAGGACCGGGACAGGGACACACCGGGGAGCTGTTTTTT
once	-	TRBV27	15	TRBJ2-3	CASRDGGPNTDTQYF	TGTGCCAGCAGGGACGGCGGGCCAAACACAGATACGCAGTATTTT
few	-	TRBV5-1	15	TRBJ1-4	CASSTTAGTNEKLFF	TGCGCCAGCAGCACGACAGCAGGCACTAATGAAAAACTGTTTTTT
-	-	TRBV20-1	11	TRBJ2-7	CSASSGHEQYF	TGCAGTGCTAGCAGCGGCCACGAGCAGTACTTC
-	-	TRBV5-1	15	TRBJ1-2	CASSFGGSGNYGYTF	TGCGCCAGCAGCTTCGGGGGGTCAGGAAACTATGGCTACACCTTC
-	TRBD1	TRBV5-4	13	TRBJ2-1	CASSSGTVNEQFF	TGTGCCAGCAGCTCCGGGACAGTCAATGAGCAGTTCTTC
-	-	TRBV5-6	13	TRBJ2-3	CASSGDWSDTQYF	TGTGCCAGCAGCGGGGACTGGTCAGATACGCAGTATTTT
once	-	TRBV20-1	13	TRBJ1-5	CSASSGGNQPQHF	TGCAGTGCTAGTTCAGGGGGCAATCAGCCCCAGCATTTT
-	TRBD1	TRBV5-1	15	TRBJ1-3	CASSPQGSSGNTIYF	TGCGCCAGCAGCCCACAGGGGAGCTCTGGAAACACCATATATTTT
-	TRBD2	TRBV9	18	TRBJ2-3	CASSVDGTSGGATDTQYF	TGTGCCAGCAGCGTGGACGGGACTAGCGGGGGGGCCACAGATACGCAGTATTTT
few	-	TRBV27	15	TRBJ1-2	CASSLGVGGGYGYTF	TGTGCCAGCAGTTTAGGAGTTGGGGGGGGCTATGGCTACACCTTC
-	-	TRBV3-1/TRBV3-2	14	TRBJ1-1	CASSQIGGSTEAFF	TGTGCCAGCAGCCAAATAGGGGGAAGCACTGAAGCTTTCTTT
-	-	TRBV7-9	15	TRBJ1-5	CASSLGHQAGVAQHF	TGTGCCAGCAGCTTAGGACACCAAGCAGGTGTCGCCCAGCATTTT
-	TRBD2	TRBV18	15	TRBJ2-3	CASISAGGNTDTQYF	TGTGCCAGTATCTCGGCGGGAGGGAACACAGATACGCAGTATTTT
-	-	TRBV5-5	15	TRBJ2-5	CASSPGRGFQETQYF	TGTGCCAGCAGCCCAGGAAGGGGGTTCCAAGAGACCCAGTACTTC
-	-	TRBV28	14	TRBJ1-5	CASSFWGGNQPQHF	TGTGCCAGCAGTTTTTGGGGAGGCAATCAGCCCCAGCATTTT
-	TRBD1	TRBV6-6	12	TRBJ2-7	CASTGQSYEQYF	TGTGCCAGCACGGGACAGTCATACGAGCAGTACTTC
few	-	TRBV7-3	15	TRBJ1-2	CASSLAPGTVYGYTF	TGTGCCAGCAGCTTAGCCCCAGGGACTGTCTATGGCTACACCTTC
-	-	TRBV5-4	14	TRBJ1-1	CASSWGGANTEAFF	TGTGCCAGCAGCTGGGGGGGGGCGAACACTGAAGCTTTCTTT
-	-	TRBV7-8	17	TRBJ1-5	CASSLIGGSGRPQPQHF	TGTGCCAGCAGCTTAATTGGTGGGTCAGGGCGGCCTCAGCCCCAGCATTTT
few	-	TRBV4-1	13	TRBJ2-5	CASSRLVRETQYF	TGCGCCAGCAGCCGACTTGTCAGAGAGACCCAGTACTTC
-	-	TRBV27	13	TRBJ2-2	CASSPLVTGELFF	TGTGCCAGCAGTCCCCTCGTAACCGGGGAGCTGTTTTTT
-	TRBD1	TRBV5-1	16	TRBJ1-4	CASSPDRGQMGEKLFF	TGCGCCAGCAGCCCGGACAGGGGGCAGATGGGGGAAAAACTGTTTTTT
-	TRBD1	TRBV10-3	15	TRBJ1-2	CAISEGTGGQYGYTF	TGTGCCATCAGTGAAGGGACAGGGGGGCAATATGGCTACACCTTC
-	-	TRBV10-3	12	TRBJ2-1	CAIRGGHDEQFF	TGTGCCATCAGGGGTGGACATGATGAGCAGTTCTTC
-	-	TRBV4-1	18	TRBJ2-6	CASSPSVGRGSGANVLTF	TGCGCCAGCAGTCCCTCAGTGGGGCGAGGCTCTGGGGCCAACGTCCTGACTTTC
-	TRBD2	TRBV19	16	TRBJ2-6	CAAHGGRSSGANVLTF	TGTGCCGCACACGGCGGGAGGTCGTCTGGGGCCAACGTCCTGACTTTC
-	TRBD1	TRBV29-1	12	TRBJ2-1	CSVQPQGYEQFF	TGCAGCGTTCAGCCACAGGGGTATGAGCAGTTCTTC
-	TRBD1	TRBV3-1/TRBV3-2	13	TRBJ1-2	CASSSGGFRGYTF	TGTGCCAGCAGCTCAGGGGGGTTTCGTGGCTACACCTTC
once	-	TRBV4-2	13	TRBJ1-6	CASSQTPGSPLHF	TGTGCCAGCAGCCAAACCCCAGGGTCACCCCTCCACTTT
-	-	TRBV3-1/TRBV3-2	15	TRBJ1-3	CASSQPHGGGNTIYF	TGTGCCAGCAGCCAACCGCATGGGGGGGGAAACACCATATATTTT
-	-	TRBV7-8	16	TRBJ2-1	CASSSDRPASGLGQFF	TGTGCCAGCAGCTCCGACAGGCCTGCATCGGGTTTAGGGCAGTTCTTC
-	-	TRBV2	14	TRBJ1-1	CASTLDRLNTEAFF	TGTGCCAGCACCCTAGACAGACTGAACACTGAAGCTTTCTTT
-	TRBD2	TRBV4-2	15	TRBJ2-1	CASSQDNLAGNEQFF	TGTGCCAGCAGCCAAGATAACCTAGCGGGGAATGAGCAGTTCTTC
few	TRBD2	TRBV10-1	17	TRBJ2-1	CASSWTSGRTFYNEQFF	TGCGCCAGCAGTTGGACTAGCGGGAGGACCTTCTACAATGAGCAGTTCTTC
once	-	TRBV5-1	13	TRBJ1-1	CASSLAQNTEAFF	TGCGCCAGCAGCTTGGCACAGAACACTGAAGCTTTCTTT
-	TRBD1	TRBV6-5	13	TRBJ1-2	CASSYSTGGGYTF	TGTGCCAGCAGTTACTCGACAGGGGGTGGCTACACCTTC
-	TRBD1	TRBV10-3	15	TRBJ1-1	CAISRDRGVGTEAFF	TGTGCCATCAGCCGGGACAGGGGAGTGGGCACTGAAGCTTTCTTT
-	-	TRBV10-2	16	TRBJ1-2	CASSVTLNVGVSGYTF	TGCGCCAGCAGTGTAACCCTTAATGTTGGTGTTAGTGGCTACACCTTC
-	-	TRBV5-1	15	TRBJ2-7	CASTSQTGSAGEQYF	TGCGCCAGCACCAGCCAAACAGGGTCGGCTGGCGAGCAGTACTTC
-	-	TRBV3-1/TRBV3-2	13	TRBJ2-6	CAILDSGANVLTF	TGTGCCATACTAGACTCTGGGGCCAACGTCCTGACTTTC
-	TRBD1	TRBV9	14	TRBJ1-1	CASSVIDRGTEAFF	TGTGCCAGCAGCGTTATAGACAGGGGCACTGAAGCTTTCTTT
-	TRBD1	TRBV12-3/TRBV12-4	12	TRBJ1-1	CASSLGDREAFF	TGTGCCAGCAGTTTAGGGGACAGGGAAGCTTTCTTT
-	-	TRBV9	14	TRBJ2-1	CASSVDLGIYEQFF	TGTGCCAGCAGCGTGGATCTAGGTATTTATGAGCAGTTCTTC
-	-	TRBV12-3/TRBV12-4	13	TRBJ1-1	CASRTGMNTEAFF	TGTGCCAGCAGAACAGGGATGAACACTGAAGCTTTCTTT
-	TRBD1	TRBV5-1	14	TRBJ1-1	CASSFTGGRTEAFF	TGCGCCAGCAGTTTTACAGGGGGGAGAACTGAAGCTTTCTTT
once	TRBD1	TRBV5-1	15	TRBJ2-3	CASSLGDRRLDTQYF	TGCGCCAGCAGCTTGGGGGACAGGCGATTAGATACGCAGTATTTT
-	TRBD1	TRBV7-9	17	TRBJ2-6	CASSPGQGFSGANVLTF	TGTGCCAGCAGCCCTGGACAGGGATTCTCTGGGGCCAACGTCCTGACTTTC
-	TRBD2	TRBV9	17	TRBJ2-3	CASSVGPSGRDPDTQYF	TGTGCCAGCAGCGTAGGCCCTAGCGGGAGGGATCCGGATACGCAGTATTTT